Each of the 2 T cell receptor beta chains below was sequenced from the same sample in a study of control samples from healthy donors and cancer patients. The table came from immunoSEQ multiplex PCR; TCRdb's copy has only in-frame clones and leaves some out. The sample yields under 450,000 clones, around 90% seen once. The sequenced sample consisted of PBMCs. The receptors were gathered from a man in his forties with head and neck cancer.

CDR3 nucleotides: TGTGCCAGTAGTATACTACGGGGCAGTACTAGCACAGATACGCAGTATTTT. Protein: CASSILRGSTSTDTQYF. The V call is TRBV19, the J call TRBJ2-3, with D tentatively TRBD1 or TRBD2 (5 bases each). Trimming shortened V by 2 bases and J by 0 bases, and 15 bases separated the two germline ends. The CDR3 runs to 17 residues. Germline CDR1 is LNHDA and CDR2 is SQIVND (reference sequence).

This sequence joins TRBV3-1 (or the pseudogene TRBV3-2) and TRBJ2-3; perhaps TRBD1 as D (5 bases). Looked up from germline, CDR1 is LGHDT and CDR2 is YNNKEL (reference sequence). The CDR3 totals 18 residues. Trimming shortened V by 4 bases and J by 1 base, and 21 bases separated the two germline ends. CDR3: CASSPFSIRGTRTDTQYF. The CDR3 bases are TGTGCCAGCAGCCCCTTTTCGATAAGGGGCACCCGCACAGATACGCAGTATTTT.